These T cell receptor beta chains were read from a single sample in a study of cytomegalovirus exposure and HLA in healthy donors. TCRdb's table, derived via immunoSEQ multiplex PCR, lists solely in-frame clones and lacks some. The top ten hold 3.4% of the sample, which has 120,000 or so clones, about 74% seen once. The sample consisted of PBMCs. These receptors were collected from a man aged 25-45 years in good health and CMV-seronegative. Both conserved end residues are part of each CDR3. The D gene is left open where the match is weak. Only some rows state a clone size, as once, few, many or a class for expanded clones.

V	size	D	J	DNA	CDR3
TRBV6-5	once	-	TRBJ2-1	TGTGCCAGCAGTAACGCAGGGTTTTCCTACAATGAGCAGTTCTTC	CASSNAGFSYNEQFF
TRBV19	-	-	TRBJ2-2	TGTGCCAGTAGTCTCCGGGGGTCCGGGGAGCTGTTTTTT	CASSLRGSGELFF
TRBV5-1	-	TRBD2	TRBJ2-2	TGCGCCAGCAGCTTGGGTAGCGGGGGAGAGAAAACCGGGGAGCTGTTTTTT	CASSLGSGGEKTGELFF
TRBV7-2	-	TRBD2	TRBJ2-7	TGTGCCAGCAGCATAATAGCGGGGGGGCTCTACGAGCAGTACTTC	CASSIIAGGLYEQYF
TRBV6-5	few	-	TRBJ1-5	TGTGCCAGCAGACCCACAGGGAATCAGCCCCAGCATTTT	CASRPTGNQPQHF
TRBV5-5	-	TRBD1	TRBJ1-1	TGTGCCAGCAGCTTGGCAGGGGGCGCGGTGGGGGACACTGAAGCTTTCTTT	CASSLAGGAVGDTEAFF
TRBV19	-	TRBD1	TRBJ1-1	TGTGCCAGTAGCCGACAGGGGTTAAACACTGAAGCTTTCTTT	CASSRQGLNTEAFF
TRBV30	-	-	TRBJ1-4	TGTGCCTGGAGCAACCAGGCGCTTGGCGAAAAACTGTTTTTT	CAWSNQALGEKLFF
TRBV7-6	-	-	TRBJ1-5	TGTGCCAGCAGCGTAGACAGGTTCCAGCCCCAGCATTTT	CASSVDRFQPQHF
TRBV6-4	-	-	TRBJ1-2	TGTGCCAGCAGTGACCTCTATGGCTACACCTTC	CASSDLYGYTF
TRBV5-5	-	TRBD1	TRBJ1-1	TGTGCCACAAACCGGGACAGGCCCATGAACACTGAAGCTTTCTTT	CATNRDRPMNTEAFF
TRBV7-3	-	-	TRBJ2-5	TGTGCCAGCAGCCCCAGGACAGCGGCTTGGGAGACCCAGTACTTC	CASSPRTAAWETQYF
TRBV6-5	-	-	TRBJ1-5	TGTGCCAGCAGTCCCATCGGGGGGCGAGAGCAGCCCCAGCATTTT	CASSPIGGREQPQHF
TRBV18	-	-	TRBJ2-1	TGTGCCAGCTCACCCCAGGAGGGGGCCTCCTACAATGAGCAGTTCTTC	CASSPQEGASYNEQFF
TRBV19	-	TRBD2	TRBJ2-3	TGTGCCAGTAGTTTTATGGCGGGGGGAACAGATACGCAGTATTTT	CASSFMAGGTDTQYF
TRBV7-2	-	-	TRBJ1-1	TGTGCCAGCAGCTTAGTTAGAGCGAACACTGAAGCTTTCTTT	CASSLVRANTEAFF
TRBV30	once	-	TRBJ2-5	TGTGCCTGGAGTGTACTTGGGGACTGGGGCGAGACCCAGTACTTC	CAWSVLGDWGETQYF
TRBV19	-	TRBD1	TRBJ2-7	TGTGCCAGTAGTCCCGGACAGGGGACCTACGAGCAGTACTTC	CASSPGQGTYEQYF
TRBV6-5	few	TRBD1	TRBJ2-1	TGTGCCAGCAGGGAAGGACAGGGCTATGAGCAGTTCTTC	CASREGQGYEQFF
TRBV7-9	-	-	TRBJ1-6	TGTGCCAGCAGCTGGACAGCAAATTCACCCCTCCACTTT	CASSWTANSPLHF
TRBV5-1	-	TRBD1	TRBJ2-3	TGCGCCAGCAGCTCGCCCGGGACAGTCACAGATACGCAGTATTTT	CASSSPGTVTDTQYF
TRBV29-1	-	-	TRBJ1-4	TGCAGCGTTGAATTTTCCGGGGGAAGTGGAAAACTGTTTTTT	CSVEFSGGSGKLFF
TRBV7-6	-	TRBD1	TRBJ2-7	TGTGCCAGCAGCCTGGGACAGGGATTCTACGAGCAGTACTTC	CASSLGQGFYEQYF
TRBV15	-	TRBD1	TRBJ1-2	TGTGCCACCAGCAGAGATCGACAGGGTGGCTATGGCTACACCTTC	CATSRDRQGGYGYTF
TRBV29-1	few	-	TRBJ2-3	TGCAGCGTTGGTAGCCTCACAGATACGCAGTATTTT	CSVGSLTDTQYF
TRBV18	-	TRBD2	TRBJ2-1	TGTGCCAGCTCACTTTACGCCGGGACTAGCGGGAGCAATGAGCAGTTCTTC	CASSLYAGTSGSNEQFF
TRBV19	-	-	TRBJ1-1	TGTGCCAGTAGCCCGACACTGCAGGTATACACTGAAGCTTTCTTT	CASSPTLQVYTEAFF
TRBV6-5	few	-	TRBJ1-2	TGTGCCAGCAGTTACAGGGGATGGGATGGCTACACCTTC	CASSYRGWDGYTF